A single sample is the source of the 22 T cell receptor beta chains below, sequenced in a study of blood T cells in healthy people across ages. Then a second PCR, running roughly 7 to 11 cycles, was carried out with a sample-barcoded 5' primer and a J-beta primer mix. TCRdb reprocessed the 5' RACE reads via MiXCR and lists one record per CDR3 protein. The sample comprises around 870,000 distinct CDR3 sequences, less than 35% of which are singletons, and roughly 17% rests with the top ten. Material for sequencing was blood. All receptors come from a woman over 75 in good health.

At least ten counts were recorded for this clonotype. The chain is built from TRBV9 and TRBJ2-7, with 9 bases lining up with TRBD2. Trimming at V came to 8 bases and at J to 6 bases, leaving 9 bases not matched to a gene. CDR1 and CDR2 from the germline V gene are SGDLS and YYNGEE. The CDR3 is made up of 13 amino acids. CDR3 loop: CASSGLAGLEQYF. As DNA, the CDR3 is TGTGCCAGTTCCGGCCTAGCGGGGCTCGAGCAGTACTTC.

This clonotype was observed many times. The chain employs TRBV5-5 and TRBJ2-3, with D maybe TRBD1 (5 bases). Trimming removed 1 base from V and 2 bases from J, with 17 bases in between. The germline CDR1 and CDR2 sequences are SGHKS and YYEKEE (reference sequence). The CDR3 has 17 amino acids. The CDR3 region has the DNA TGTGCCAGCAGCTTGTCGCAGGGTCGATTCTCCACAGATACGCAGTATTTT. Amino acid sequence: CASSLSQGRFSTDTQYF.

The table lists this clonotype with many counts. The chain has TRBV7-9 and TRBJ1-4, with TRBD1 matching over 7 bases. In germline, CDR1 is SEHNR, CDR2 FQNEAQ (reference sequence). Germline trimming cut 4 bases from V and 5 bases from J; bases unmatched to any gene: 7. This CDR3 has 15 amino acids. The CDR3, as DNA: TGTGCCAGCAGCTACCAGGGGGGGCGAAATGAAAAACTGTTTTTT. It specifies CASSYQGGRNEKLFF.

This clonotype turned up a few times. The rearrangement links TRBV7-9 to TRBJ1-4; unclear D gene. The CDR3 loop spans 15 amino acids. Per the germline V gene, CDR1 is SEHNR and CDR2 is FQNEAQ (reference sequence). V was cut by 1 base and J by 5 bases, with 11 bases left in between. The CDR3 nucleotides are TGTGCCAGCAGCTTAGGAATGGCACGGAATGAAAAACTGTTTTTT. Translated: CASSLGMARNEKLFF.

This clonotype was counted many times. The chain links TRBV14 to TRBJ2-5, with D maybe TRBD1 (5 bases). The CDR3 is made up of 17 amino acids. Per germline, CDR1 SGHDN and CDR2 FVKESK. Trimming removed 0 bases at V and 5 bases at J, with 19 bases between. The CDR3 is CASSQDHTGPEWETQYF. Here the CDR3 DNA reads TGTGCCAGCAGCCAAGATCACACAGGCCCGGAATGGGAGACCCAGTACTTC.

V gene TRBV29-1 combines with J gene TRBJ2-7; 9 positions match TRBD2. With 3 bases clipped from V and 0 bases from J, the junction kept 3 bases outside the gene matches. The CDR3 length is 14 residues. Germline V CDR1 and CDR2: SQVTM, ANQGSEA. The CDR3 sequence: CSVELAGASYEQYF. In DNA form, the CDR3 reads TGCAGCGTTGAGTTAGCGGGGGCCTCCTACGAGCAGTACTTC.

This clonotype was detected only a few times. This chain links TRBV20-1 with TRBJ2-1; 9 bases are shared with TRBD1. The CDR3 runs to 13 residues. Germline CDR1 DFQATT, CDR2 SNEGSKA (reference sequence). The junction had 3 bases not matched to a gene; V was cut back by 3 bases and J by 6 bases. The CDR3 here is CSARGTGINEQFF. Here the CDR3 DNA reads TGCAGTGCTAGGGGGACAGGGATCAATGAGCAGTTCTTC.

This clonotype was counted ten times or more. The rearrangement joins TRBV7-6 to TRBJ1-1; 10 nucleotides match TRBD1. The trim removed 5 bases at V and 11 bases at J, leaving 5 bases unmatched. CDR1 is SGHVS, CDR2 FNYEAQ, per germline. The CDR3 spans 12 residues. The CDR3 sequence: CASSPGQGRAFF. The CDR3 DNA reads TGTGCCAGCAGCCCGGGACAGGGGCGCGCTTTCTTT.

This clonotype was detected ten times or more. The V and J genes are TRBV18 and TRBJ2-3, with a possible D match to TRBD1 (5 bases). CDR3 size: 16 residues. Per the germline V gene, CDR1 is KGHSH and CDR2 is LQKENI. V lost 3 bases and J 2 bases, leaving 15 bases between the germline ends. The DNA of the CDR3 is TGTGCCAGCTCACCCCGAGACAGTGCCTCCACAGATACGCAGTATTTT. Protein sequence: CASSPRDSASTDTQYF.

This clonotype appeared many times. The V call is TRBV5-1, the J call TRBJ2-1; 8 bases line up with TRBD1. Trimming took 3 bases from V and 5 from J; bases not matched to a gene: 7. Germline V lookup: CDR1 SGHRS, CDR2 YFSETQ. This CDR3 has 15 amino acids. The CDR3 reads CASSSSGTGNNEQFF. The DNA of the CDR3 is TGCGCCAGCAGCTCGTCCGGGACAGGTAACAATGAGCAGTTCTTC.

The chain is built from TRBV27 and TRBJ2-5; D not resolved. V was trimmed by 5 bases and J by 5 bases, leaving 18 bases between them. The CDR3 consists of 15 residues. Germline CDR1 is MNHEY and CDR2 is SMNVEV (reference sequence). CDR3 loop: CASSPSPVQKETQYF. The CDR3 coding sequence is TGTGCCAGCAGTCCCTCCCCAGTACAGAAGGAGACCCAGTACTTC.

DNA of the CDR3: TGTGCCAGCAGTTACTCGGTCGGGGGACAGACCCAGTACTTC. Encoded protein: CASSYSVGGQTQYF. The chain has TRBV6-2 or TRBV6-3 and TRBJ2-5; D is perhaps TRBD2 (6 bases). Germline loops: CDR1 MNHEY, CDR2 SVGEGT. Trimming stripped 0 bases from V and 6 bases from J, with 11 bases between. The length of the CDR3 is 14 residues.

The gene calls are TRBV15 and TRBJ2-3, with D tentatively TRBD1 (7 bases). This CDR3 is built from 20 residues. V lost 1 base, J lost 6 bases, and 29 bases lay in between. CDR1 and CDR2 from the germline V gene are LNHNV and YYDKDF (reference sequence). The CDR3 reads CATSRGSGGGLADRRDTQYF. The CDR3 region has the DNA TGTGCCACCAGCAGAGGGTCAGGGGGAGGTCTAGCCGATAGGAGGGATACGCAGTATTTT.

This clonotype showed up many times. The rearrangement uses TRBV27 and TRBJ2-1; 10 nucleotides match TRBD2. J gave up 7 bases and V 8 bases, and 11 bases lay outside the gene matches. The CDR3 spans 15 residues. CDR1 is MNHEY, CDR2 SMNVEV, per germline (reference sequence). The CDR3 DNA reads as TGTGCCAGCCGAGACGCTAGCGGGGGAAAGAATGAGCAGTTCTTC. This gives the protein CASRDASGGKNEQFF.

This clonotype has at least ten counts. The chain joins TRBV21-1 to TRBJ2-7; TRBD2, the table's D call, was not compared with the DNA. TRBV21-1 is a pseudogene. CDR3 length: 13 amino acids. The CDR3 DNA reads TGTGCCAGCAGTCCTAGGTCTGAGGGCGAGCAGTACTTC. Its translation is CASSPRSEGEQYF.

With regard to this clonotype: A read error may explain this, as a much larger clone is one base away. The V call is TRBV7-2, the J call TRBJ1-5; no firm D call. Germline-derived CDR1 and CDR2 are SGHTA and FQGNSA. The CDR3 length is 12 residues. V dropped 8 bases and J dropped 0 bases, with 5 bases sitting between them. CDR3 nucleotides: TGTGCCAGCGGCGTTAGCAATCAGCCCCAGCATTTT. Protein: CASGVSNQPQHF.

This clonotype occurred many times. CDR3 residues: CASSYVERGFNEQFF. DNA of the CDR3: TGTGCCAGCAGTTATGTCGAGCGGGGATTCAATGAGCAGTTCTTC. J is TRBJ2-1 and V is TRBV6-2 or TRBV6-3; 7 bases align to TRBD2. CDR1 is MNHEY and CDR2 is SVGEGT in the germline V gene. With V trimmed by 3 bases and J by 6 bases, 8 bases remained unmatched. This CDR3 comprises 15 residues.

Points on this clonotype: A much larger clone differs by one base, so this may be a read error. The genes are TRBV2 and TRBJ1-5; unclear D gene. Matching the DNA end better, TRBJ2-3 makes the J call doubtful. This CDR3 region has 14 residues. In germline, CDR1 is SNHLY, CDR2 FYNNEI. The CDR3 sequence: CASSEHNSNQPQYF. The CDR3 DNA reads TGTGCCAGCAGTGAACATAATAGCAATCAGCCCCAGTATTTT.

The chain links TRBV7-2 to TRBJ1-4; 10 bases agree with TRBD1. The ends lost 5 bases at V and 7 bases at J; junction bases unmatched: 10. Germline V lookup: CDR1 SGHTA, CDR2 FQGNSA. The CDR3 length is 16 residues. CDR3 region: CASSPRQGASCEKLFF. As DNA, the CDR3 is TGTGCCAGCAGCCCTAGACAGGGGGCCAGTTGTGAAAAACTGTTTTTT.

Details on this clonotype: This may arise from a read error, as a much more abundant clone is one base away. The chain joins TRBV11-2 to TRBJ2-5; D is possibly TRBD1 or TRBD2 (6 bases each). TRBJ2-1 explains the end of the DNA better; the J call may be wrong. From germline, CDR1 is SGHAT and CDR2 FQNNGV. The CDR3 length is 14 residues. CDR3 loop: CASRGGVGQETQFF. The CDR3 DNA reads TGTGCCAGCAGGGGCGGGGTGGGACAAGAGACCCAGTTCTTC.

This clonotype was counted between two and nine times. CDR3 protein: CASSLDSSPLHF. Written as DNA, the CDR3 is TGTGCCAGCAGCTTAGACAGTTCACCCCTCCACTTT. The chain recombines TRBV11-2 with TRBJ1-6; D remains unclear. CDR1 and CDR2 from the germline V gene are SGHAT and FQNNGV. Trimming cost V 0 bases and J 9 bases, with 3 bases left between them. This CDR3 contains 12 residues.

Only a few counts were recorded for this clonotype. The J gene is TRBJ1-2, the V gene TRBV12-3 or TRBV12-4; the D gene is possibly TRBD1 (5 bases). Trimming shortened V by 8 bases and J by 2 bases, and 15 bases separated the two germline ends. The CDR3 consists of 14 residues. The CDR3: CASGRGIENYGYTF. Here the CDR3 DNA reads TGTGCCAGCGGCCGGGGGATTGAAAACTATGGCTACACCTTC.